This T cell receptor beta chain was recorded in a study of CD8 T cells in Susac syndrome. Random hexamers were used to reverse transcribe the RNA input (about 0.5 to 1 ug). immunoSEQ multiplex PCR amplified TCR beta CDR3 across 54 Vbeta, 13 Jbeta. MiXCR, applied by TCRdb to the immunoSEQ multiplex PCR reads, yields one record per CDR3 protein. The sample carries nearly 200,000 distinct CDR3 sequences, roughly 96% recorded once. TCR beta sequencing covered blood CD8+ and CD4+ T cells. The multiple sclerosis control group was made up of treatment-naive patients with stable or active relapsing-remitting disease. TEMRA cells were FACS-enriched, while CD8+ and CD4+ T cells were negatively isolated. This clonotype was sampled from a human donor with multiple sclerosis. Sequencing was performed on CD4+ T cells from PBMCs.

The CDR3 is CASSVCRQDYGYTF. For the CDR3, the DNA is TGTGCCAGCAGCGTATGTAGACAGGACTATGGCTACACCTTC. The rearrangement joins TRBV9 to TRBJ1-2; perhaps TRBD1 as D (6 bases). Germline loops: CDR1 SGDLS, CDR2 YYNGEE. The V and J ends lost 1 base and 3 bases respectively, with 10 bases between them. This CDR3 contains 14 residues.